Listed below are T cell receptor beta chains from one sample, sequenced in a study of blood T cell repertoires in COVID-19. The protocol was immunoSEQ multiplex PCR, while the TCRdb copy is restricted to in-frame clones and leaves out a portion. Of 120,000 or so clones detected, around 87% appear once; the ten largest clones hold under 4.5%. The sample was peripheral blood. The receptors come from an older woman with COVID-19, enrolled during active disease. The CDR3 runs from the conserved cysteine through the conserved F or W.

J: TRBJ2-5
V: TRBV12-3/TRBV12-4
CDR3: CASTGLAGETQYF

J: TRBJ2-6
V: TRBV5-1
CDR3: CASSWTGPTSGANVLTF

J: TRBJ1-2
V: TRBV19
CDR3: CASARRQGIFSYTF

J: TRBJ1-5
V: TRBV6-2/TRBV6-3
CDR3: CASSSVGAARGNQPQHF

J: TRBJ2-3
V: TRBV21-1
CDR3: CASSKGATSGQTGDTQYF

J: TRBJ2-7
V: TRBV9
CDR3: CASSARQGLSYEQYF

J: TRBJ1-2
V: TRBV7-2
CDR3: CASSFQDRGLYGYTF

J: TRBJ1-2
V: TRBV18
CDR3: CASSPGTGSYGYTF

J: TRBJ1-4
V: TRBV7-2
CDR3: CASSVTGGNEKLFF

J: TRBJ1-3
V: TRBV5-6
CDR3: CASSLPGTGSGNTIYF

J: TRBJ2-5
V: TRBV7-2
CDR3: CASSADRGAETQYF

J: TRBJ2-7
V: TRBV19
CDR3: CASSTQTGGEQYF

J: TRBJ1-5
V: TRBV6-5
CDR3: CASKGQGVQPQHF

J: TRBJ2-7
V: TRBV6-1
CDR3: CASSEGGRSSYEQYF

J: TRBJ1-5
V: TRBV6-6
CDR3: CASSYAGFNQPQHF

J: TRBJ1-4
V: TRBV5-1
CDR3: CASSLGQGGEKLFF

J: TRBJ2-7
V: TRBV5-1
CDR3: CASSLGGGLDEQYF

J: TRBJ1-5
V: TRBV7-6
CDR3: CASSLAQGFNQPQHF

J: TRBJ1-2
V: TRBV20-1
CDR3: CSAPGQTNTF

J: TRBJ1-6
V: TRBV7-3
CDR3: CASSRTPGNSPLHF

J: TRBJ2-2
V: TRBV19
CDR3: CASSTTGGGTGELFF

J: TRBJ2-7
V: TRBV6-5
CDR3: CASSRRRDYEQYF

J: TRBJ1-5
V: TRBV4-1
CDR3: CASSRTPGQGYQPQHF

J: TRBJ1-1
V: TRBV7-2
CDR3: CASSDAFSAPRGNTEAFF

J: TRBJ2-5
V: TRBV6-1
CDR3: CASSERDRPKETQYF

J: TRBJ2-2
V: TRBV6-6
CDR3: CASTRTGLYTGELFF

J: TRBJ1-1
V: TRBV6-2/TRBV6-3
CDR3: CASSLNRAGEAFF

J: TRBJ1-2
V: TRBV5-4
CDR3: CASSSGTFNYGYTF

J: TRBJ1-6
V: TRBV6-2/TRBV6-3
CDR3: CASSYQGSNSPLHF

J: TRBJ2-4
V: TRBV10-3
CDR3: CAISESGTSGLWGKNIQYF

J: TRBJ2-7
V: TRBV6-5
CDR3: CASSWGPNAYEQYF

J: TRBJ1-6
V: TRBV2
CDR3: CASTGGGSPLHF

J: TRBJ2-5
V: TRBV6-5
CDR3: CASSWPNRYQETQYF

J: TRBJ2-1
V: TRBV28
CDR3: CASKRRIYNEQFF

J: TRBJ1-2
V: TRBV4-2
CDR3: CASSQVGGRANYGYTF

J: TRBJ2-1
V: TRBV15
CDR3: CATSRGHGGGASNEQFF

J: TRBJ2-4
V: TRBV7-3
CDR3: CASSLQGAGNIQYF

J: TRBJ2-1
V: TRBV15
CDR3: CATERPGLAGRSYNEQFF

J: TRBJ1-6
V: TRBV14
CDR3: CASSQGFRGSQGSPLHF

J: TRBJ1-5
V: TRBV18
CDR3: CASSPGQGQSVPQHF

J: TRBJ1-1
V: TRBV4-1
CDR3: CASSRGQGSTEAFF

J: TRBJ2-1
V: TRBV19
CDR3: CASSIPGLLEYNEQFF

J: TRBJ1-3
V: TRBV11-2
CDR3: CASSLALAGLSGNTIYF

J: TRBJ2-1
V: TRBV4-1
CDR3: CASSQDELNNEQFF

J: TRBJ1-2
V: TRBV5-4
CDR3: CASSKGEDYGYTF

J: TRBJ1-1
V: TRBV11-2
CDR3: CASSKGRGGGTEAFF

J: TRBJ2-7
V: TRBV28
CDR3: CASSFGHRGTYEQYF

J: TRBJ1-5
V: TRBV6-1
CDR3: CASSETDSLAPQHF

J: TRBJ2-1
V: TRBV5-1
CDR3: CASSLKRGTYNEQFF

J: TRBJ2-1
V: TRBV4-1
CDR3: CASSPTSGGPNEQFF